What follows describes a single T cell receptor beta chain. Its target is unknown. Total RNA, at least 5 micrograms per sample, was extracted from PBMCs. The entry originates in a study of blood T cells in healthy people across ages. The authors ran a second PCR of about 7 to 12 cycles using a sample-barcoded 5' primer and a J-beta primer mix. TCRdb re-derived calls from the 5' RACE reads in MiXCR, one entry per CDR3 protein. The sample lists about 1.1 million distinct CDR3 sequences, 35% to 40% occurring once. Study conclusions and caveats: TCR beta diversity, measured per million T cells, fell in a roughly linear way with age. Shifts in expanded clonotypes may have been confounded by donor CMV status, which was unknown.

V was cut by 0 bases and J by 2 bases, with 7 bases left in between. The CDR3 contains 14 residues. Germline V gene sequence: CDR1 MRHNA, CDR2 SNTAGT. The TCR sequence derives from a man aged 18-30 years in good health. What was sequenced was blood. The V gene is TRBV6-4, the J gene TRBJ1-2; unclear D gene. CDR3 region: CASSDSPQNYGYTF. The CDR3 coding sequence is TGTGCCAGCAGTGACTCTCCGCAAAACTATGGCTACACCTTC.